The 18 T cell receptor beta chains presented below share a single source sample, sequenced in a study of beta chain features in type 1 diabetes. Study conclusions and caveats: Shorter TCRB CDR3s, moderately but significantly so, marked every one of the four CD4+ subsets in Type 1 diabetes patients.

Expressed TCRB transcripts were sequenced, since all the RNA that had been isolated was reverse transcribed. The repertoire was sequenced with immunoSEQ multiplex PCR; TCRdb's copy has only in-frame clones and lacks some. The table records roughly 300,000 clones, 9.3% of them present only once. These TCRs' antigens remain unknown. Material: central memory CD4+ T cells from blood. All receptors derive from a man in his thirties or forties with type 1 diabetes.

This chain links TRBV28 with TRBJ2-7; D gene uncertain. V was pared by 5 bases and J by 2 bases, with 13 bases between. The CDR3 covers 14 residues. From germline, CDR1 is MDHEN and CDR2 SYDVKM. In DNA, the CDR3 is TGTGCCAGCAGTGGAATTTTTGAGGCCTACGAGCAGTACTTC. This translates into CASSGIFEAYEQYF.

V usage is TRBV7-2 and J usage is TRBJ2-2; tentatively, D is TRBD2 (6 bases). Trimming took off 5 bases at V and 0 bases at J, with 13 bases between the two ends. CDR3 length: 16 residues. Germline V lookup: CDR1 SGHTA, CDR2 FQGNSA. CDR3 in amino acids: CASSPYSGTNTGELFF. CDR3 DNA sequence: TGTGCCAGCAGCCCATATAGCGGAACGAACACCGGGGAGCTGTTTTTT.

The chain links TRBV30 to TRBJ2-7, with 9 bases identical to TRBD2. With 4 bases clipped from V and 6 bases from J, the junction kept 7 bases outside the gene matches. This CDR3 is built from 13 residues. Germline V CDR1 and CDR2: GTSNPN, SVGIG (reference sequence). The CDR3 here is CAWKLAGGLEQYF. The CDR3 nucleotides read TGTGCCTGGAAACTAGCGGGCGGCCTCGAGCAGTACTTC. The variable domain in full, with the rest retrieved from reference TRBV30 and TRBJ2-7, is SQTIHQWPATLVQPVGSPLSLECTVEGTSNPNLYWYRQAAGRGLQLLFYSVGIGQISSEVPQNLSASRPQDRQFILSSKKLLLSDSGFYLCAWKLAGGLEQYFGPGTRLTVT.

This clone turned up a few times. This chain joins TRBV29-1 and TRBJ1-2, with D possibly being TRBD1 (6 bases). The CDR3 runs 16 residues. CDR1 SQVTM and CDR2 ANQGSEA come from the germline V gene. Trimming removed 8 bases from V and 5 bases from J, with 27 bases in between. The CDR3 spells CSIPRGVGDSRYGYTF. DNA of the CDR3: TGCAGCATCCCCAGGGGCGTAGGGGACTCCCGATATGGCTACACCTTC.

V is TRBV1 and J is TRBJ1-6. TRBV1 is a pseudogene. This CDR3 spans 15 amino acids. This chain's CDR3 is CTSSQDPQKGSPLHF. DNA for the CDR3: TGCACCAGCAGCCAAGATCCCCAGAAGGGATCACCCCTCCACTTT.

The chain uses TRBV5-1 and TRBJ2-7, with TRBD1 as a possible D gene (7 bases). The CDR3 totals 14 residues. V was shortened by 2 bases and J by 7 bases, with 16 bases between the two germline ends. Germline loops: CDR1 SGHRS, CDR2 YFSETQ. The CDR3 is CASSFDREVREQYF. The CDR3 DNA is TGCGCCAGCAGCTTCGACAGGGAGGTTCGGGAGCAGTACTTC.

This clone has a handful of counts. The J gene is TRBJ2-5, the V gene TRBV5-6; 15 bases match TRBD2. The trim removed 3 bases at V and 7 bases at J, leaving 10 bases unmatched. The germline V gene has CDR1 SGHDT and CDR2 YYEEEE. The CDR3 contains 17 residues. The CDR3: CASSWGLAGGLGVTQYF. The CDR3 nucleotides are TGTGCCAGCAGCTGGGGACTAGCGGGGGGCCTAGGCGTGACCCAGTACTTC.

The chain links TRBV4-3 to TRBJ2-6; D is possibly TRBD1 (5 bases). V gave up 4 bases and J gave up 1 base, with 8 bases separating them. This CDR3 spans 15 amino acids. Germline CDR1 LGHNA, CDR2 YSLEER. CDR3 bases: TGCGCCAGCAGCCTACAGGAATCTGGGGCCAACGTCCTGACTTTC. Translated: CASSLQESGANVLTF.

The chain carries TRBV5-1 and TRBJ2-3; the D gene is possibly TRBD1 (5 bases). Per the germline V gene, CDR1 is SGHRS and CDR2 is YFSETQ. The V gene lost 1 base and the J gene lost 2 bases, with 8 bases spanning the gap. This CDR3 spans 14 amino acids. Here the CDR3 reads CASSLQGVTDTQYF. As DNA, the CDR3 is TGCGCCAGCAGCTTGCAAGGGGTCACAGATACGCAGTATTTT.

V and J are TRBV28 and TRBJ1-1; D is unresolved. The CDR3 runs to 13 residues. V was cut by 6 bases and J by 0 bases, with 8 bases left in between. Germline assignment: CDR1 MDHEN and CDR2 SYDVKM. The CDR3 sequence is CASREPMNTEAFF. CDR3 DNA sequence: TGTGCCAGCAGGGAGCCCATGAACACTGAAGCTTTCTTT.

The sample holds a few counts of this clone. V is TRBV2 and J is TRBJ2-1; D not certain. Deletions cut 5 bases from V and 5 bases from J, with 1 base between. CDR1 SNHLY and CDR2 FYNNEI come from the germline V gene. This CDR3 is 10 amino acids long. The CDR3 DNA follows: TGTGCCAGCAGTCACAATGAGCAGTTCTTC. This gives the protein CASSHNEQFF.

This clone was observed a handful of times. This sequence joins TRBV6-6 and TRBJ2-7, with 11 bases fitting TRBD2. From germline, CDR1 is MNHNY and CDR2 SVGAGI (reference sequence). The CDR3 totals 15 residues. The junction had 5 bases not matched to a gene; V was cut back by 6 bases and J by 1 base. CDR3 protein: CASRAGTSGSYEQYF. CDR3 DNA sequence: TGTGCCAGCAGGGCCGGGACTAGCGGTTCCTACGAGCAGTACTTC.

The chain uses TRBV11-2 and TRBJ1-6; 9 positions match TRBD1. The CDR3 length is 14 residues. Germline CDR1 and CDR2: SGHAT and FQNNGV. The trim removed 7 bases at V and 5 bases at J, leaving 3 bases unmatched. The CDR3 sequence is CASTRTGDNSPLHF. CDR3 nucleotide sequence: TGTGCCAGCACCCGGACAGGGGATAATTCACCCCTCCACTTT.

The V call is TRBV5-4, the J call TRBJ1-6; no clear D. The CDR3 sequence is 12 residues long. CDR1 is SGHNT, CDR2 YYREEE, per germline (reference sequence). Trimming removed 4 bases at V and 13 bases at J, with 12 bases between. This chain's CDR3 is CASSLEPGPLHF. The CDR3 DNA is TGTGCCAGCAGCCTGGAACCCGGGCCCCTCCACTTT. Using reference TRBV5-4 and TRBJ1-6 for the parts outside the CDR3, the full variable domain is ETGVTQSPTHLIKTRGQQVTLRCSSQSGHNTVSWYQQALGQGPQFIFQYYREEENGRGNFPPRFSGLQFPNYSSELNVNALELDDSALYLCASSLEPGPLHFGNGTRLTVT.

This clone occurred a few times. The chain joins TRBV6-5 to TRBJ1-2; D possibly corresponds to TRBD1 (5 bases). The CDR3 extends over 15 amino acids. Germline V CDR1 and CDR2: MNHEY, SVGAGI. Trimming left V 6 bases short and J 4 bases short, with 18 bases between. The DNA of the CDR3 is TGTGCCAGCAGCTCACCGGGGACGGGGCGCTATGGCTACACCTTC. Encoded protein: CASSSPGTGRYGYTF.

The sample holds a few counts of this clone. V and J are TRBV19 and TRBJ2-2; D is ambiguous. The CDR3 has 14 amino acids. V lost 4 bases and J lost 3, with 9 bases in between. CDR1 is LNHDA and CDR2 is SQIVND in the germline V gene (reference sequence). The CDR3 loop is CASSKGLDTGELFF. CDR3 sequence (DNA): TGTGCCAGTAGTAAAGGGTTGGACACCGGGGAGCTGTTTTTT. The full variable domain, rest sourced from reference TRBV19 and TRBJ2-2, is DGGITQSPKYLFRKEGQNVTLSCEQNLNHDAMYWYRQDPGQGLRLIYYSQIVNDFQKGDIAEGYSVSREKKESFPLTVTSAQKNPTAFYLCASSKGLDTGELFFGEGSRLTVL.

This clone was recorded at least ten times. The genes are TRBV29-1 and TRBJ2-4; D might be TRBD2 (5 bases). V gave up 6 bases and J gave up 3 bases, with 12 bases separating them. The CDR3 runs 13 residues. Germline assignment: CDR1 SQVTM and CDR2 ANQGSEA. The CDR3 loop reads CSVPDWDKNIQYF. DNA for the CDR3: TGCAGCGTCCCGGACTGGGACAAAAACATTCAGTACTTC.

This rearrangement joins TRBV9 to TRBJ1-5, with D perhaps matching TRBD1 (6 bases). Germline V gene sequence: CDR1 SGDLS, CDR2 YYNGEE. Trimming took off 2 bases at V and 2 bases at J, with 11 bases between the two ends. The length of the CDR3 is 15 residues. In DNA form, the CDR3 reads TGTGCCAGCAGCGTCGCAGGGGTGCGCAATCAGCCCCAGCATTTT. Translation: CASSVAGVRNQPQHF.